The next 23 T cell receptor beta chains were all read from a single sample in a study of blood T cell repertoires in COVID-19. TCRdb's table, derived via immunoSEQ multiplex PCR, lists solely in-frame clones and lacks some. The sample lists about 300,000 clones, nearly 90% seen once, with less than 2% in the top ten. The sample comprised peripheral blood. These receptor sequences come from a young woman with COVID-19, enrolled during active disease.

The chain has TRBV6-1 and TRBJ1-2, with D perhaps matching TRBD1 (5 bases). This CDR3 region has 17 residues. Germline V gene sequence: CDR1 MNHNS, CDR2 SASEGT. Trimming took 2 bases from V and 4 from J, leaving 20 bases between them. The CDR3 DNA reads TGTGCCAGCAGTGAAACCAGGGATATCGTAAAAAGCTATGGCTACACCTTC. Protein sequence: CASSETRDIVKSYGYTF.

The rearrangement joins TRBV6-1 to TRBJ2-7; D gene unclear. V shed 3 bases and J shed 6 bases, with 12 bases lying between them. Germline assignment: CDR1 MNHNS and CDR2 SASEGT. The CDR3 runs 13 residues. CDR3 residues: CASSELAGLEQYV. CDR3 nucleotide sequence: TGTGCCAGCAGTGAGTTGGCTGGGCTCGAGCAGTACGTC.

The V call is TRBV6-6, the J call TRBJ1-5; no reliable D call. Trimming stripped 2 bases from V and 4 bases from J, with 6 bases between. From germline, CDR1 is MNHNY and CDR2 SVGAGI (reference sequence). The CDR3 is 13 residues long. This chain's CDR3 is CASSYPGNQPQHF. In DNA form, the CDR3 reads TGTGCCAGCAGTTACCCCGGGAATCAGCCCCAGCATTTT.

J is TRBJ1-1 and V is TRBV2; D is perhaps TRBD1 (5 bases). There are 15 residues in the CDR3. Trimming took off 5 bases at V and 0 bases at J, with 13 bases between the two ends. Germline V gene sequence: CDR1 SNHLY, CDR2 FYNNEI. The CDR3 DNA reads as TGTGCCAGCAGTCTCGGCTCGACAGTGAACACTGAAGCTTTCTTT. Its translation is CASSLGSTVNTEAFF. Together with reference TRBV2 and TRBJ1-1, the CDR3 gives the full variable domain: EPEVTQTPSHQVTQMGQEVILRCVPISNHLYFYWYRQILGQKVEFLVSFYNNEISEKSEIFDDQFSVERPDGSNFTLKIRSTKLEDSAMYFCASSLGSTVNTEAFFGQGTRLTVV.

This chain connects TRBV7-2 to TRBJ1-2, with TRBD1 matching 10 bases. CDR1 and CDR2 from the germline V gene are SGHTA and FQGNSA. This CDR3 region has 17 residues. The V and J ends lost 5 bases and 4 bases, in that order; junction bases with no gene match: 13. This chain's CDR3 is CASSTAPGQGRGYGYTF. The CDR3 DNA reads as TGTGCCAGCAGCACCGCCCCGGGACAGGGGAGAGGCTATGGCTACACCTTC. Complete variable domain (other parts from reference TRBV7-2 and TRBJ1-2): GAGVSQSPSNKVTEKGKDVELRCDPISGHTALYWYRQSLGQGLEFLIYFQGNSAPDKSGLPSDRFSAERTGGSVSTLTIQRTQQEDSAVYLCASSTAPGQGRGYGYTFGSGTRLTVV.

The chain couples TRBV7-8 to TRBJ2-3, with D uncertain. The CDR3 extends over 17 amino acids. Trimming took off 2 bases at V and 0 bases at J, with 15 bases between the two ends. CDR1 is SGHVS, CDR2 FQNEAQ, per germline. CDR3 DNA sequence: TGTGCCAGCAGCTTACCTAGGCAATCCACTAGCACAGATACGCAGTATTTT. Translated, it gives CASSLPRQSTSTDTQYF.

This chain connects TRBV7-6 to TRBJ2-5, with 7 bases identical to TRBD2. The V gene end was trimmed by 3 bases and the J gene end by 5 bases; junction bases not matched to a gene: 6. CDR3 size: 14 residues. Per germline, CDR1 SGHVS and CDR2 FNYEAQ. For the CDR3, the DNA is TGTGCCAGCAGCTTGCCGGGACTAAGGGAGACCCAGTACTTC. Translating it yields CASSLPGLRETQYF.

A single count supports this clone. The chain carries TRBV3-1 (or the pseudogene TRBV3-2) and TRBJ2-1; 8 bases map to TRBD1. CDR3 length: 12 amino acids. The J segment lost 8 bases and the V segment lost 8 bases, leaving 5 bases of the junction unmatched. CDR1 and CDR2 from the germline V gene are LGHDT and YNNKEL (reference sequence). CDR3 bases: TGTGCCAGCGGGGACAGGCCACATGAGCAGTTCTTC. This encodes CASGDRPHEQFF.

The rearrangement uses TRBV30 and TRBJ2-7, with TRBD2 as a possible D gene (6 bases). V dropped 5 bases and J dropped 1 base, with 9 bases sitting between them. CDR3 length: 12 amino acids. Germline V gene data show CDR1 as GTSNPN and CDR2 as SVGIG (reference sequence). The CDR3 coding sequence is TGTGCCTGGGTTCGGGGGTCCTACGAGCAGTACTTC. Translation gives CAWVRGSYEQYF.

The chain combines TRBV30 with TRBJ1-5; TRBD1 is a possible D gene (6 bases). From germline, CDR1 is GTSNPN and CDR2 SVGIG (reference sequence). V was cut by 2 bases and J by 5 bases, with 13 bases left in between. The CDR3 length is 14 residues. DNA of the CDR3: TGTGCCTGGAGTTCCGGGGGGCCCGATCAGCCCCAGCATTTT. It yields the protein CAWSSGGPDQPQHF.

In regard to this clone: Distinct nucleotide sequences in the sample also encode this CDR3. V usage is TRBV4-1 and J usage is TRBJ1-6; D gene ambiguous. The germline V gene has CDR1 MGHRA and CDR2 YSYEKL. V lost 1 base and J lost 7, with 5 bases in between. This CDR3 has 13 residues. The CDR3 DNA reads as TGCGCCAGCAGCCAAGGCGGAAATTCACCCCTCCACTTT. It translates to CASSQGGNSPLHF.

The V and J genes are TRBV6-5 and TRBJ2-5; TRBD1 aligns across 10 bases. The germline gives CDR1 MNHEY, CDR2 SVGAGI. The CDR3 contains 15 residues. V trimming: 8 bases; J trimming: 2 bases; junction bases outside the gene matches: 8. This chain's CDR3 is CASFRDRGFQETQYF. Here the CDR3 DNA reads TGTGCCAGCTTCCGGGACAGGGGTTTTCAAGAGACCCAGTACTTC.

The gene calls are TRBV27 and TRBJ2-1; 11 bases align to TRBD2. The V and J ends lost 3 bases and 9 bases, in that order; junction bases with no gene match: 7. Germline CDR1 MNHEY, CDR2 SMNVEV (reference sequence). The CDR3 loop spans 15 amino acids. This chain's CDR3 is CASSFTSGGRGEQFF. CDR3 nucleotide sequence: TGTGCCAGCAGTTTCACTAGCGGGGGCCGGGGTGAGCAGTTCTTC.

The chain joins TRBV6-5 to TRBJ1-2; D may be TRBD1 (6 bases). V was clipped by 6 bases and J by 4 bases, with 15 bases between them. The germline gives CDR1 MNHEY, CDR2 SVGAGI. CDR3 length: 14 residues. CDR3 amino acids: CASRTTGTSYGYTF. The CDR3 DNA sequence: TGTGCCAGCAGAACAACAGGGACAAGCTATGGCTACACCTTC.

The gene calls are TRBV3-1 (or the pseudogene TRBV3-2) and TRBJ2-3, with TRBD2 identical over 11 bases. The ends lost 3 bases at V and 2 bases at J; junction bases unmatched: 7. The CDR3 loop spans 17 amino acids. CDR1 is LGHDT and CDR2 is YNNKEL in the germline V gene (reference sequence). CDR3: CASSQDRLAGTTDTQYF. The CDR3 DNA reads TGTGCCAGCAGCCAGGACCGACTAGCGGGGACCACAGATACGCAGTATTTT.

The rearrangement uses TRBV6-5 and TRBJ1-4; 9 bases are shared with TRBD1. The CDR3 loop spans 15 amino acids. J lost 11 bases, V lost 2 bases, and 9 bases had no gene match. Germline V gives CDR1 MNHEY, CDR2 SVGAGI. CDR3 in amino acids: CASSYEGQGEGKLFF. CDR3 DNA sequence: TGTGCCAGCAGTTACGAGGGACAGGGTGAGGGGAAACTGTTTTTT.

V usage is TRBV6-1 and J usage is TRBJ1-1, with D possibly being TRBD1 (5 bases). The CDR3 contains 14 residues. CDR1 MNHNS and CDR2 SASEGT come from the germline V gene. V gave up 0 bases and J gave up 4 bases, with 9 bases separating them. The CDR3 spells CASSEAFRVTEAFF. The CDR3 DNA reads TGTGCCAGCAGTGAAGCGTTCAGGGTCACTGAAGCTTTCTTT.

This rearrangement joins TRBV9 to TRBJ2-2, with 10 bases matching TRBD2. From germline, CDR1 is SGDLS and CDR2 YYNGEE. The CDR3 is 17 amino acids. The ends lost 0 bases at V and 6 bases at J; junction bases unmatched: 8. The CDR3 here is CASSVATSGGAPGELFF. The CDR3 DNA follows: TGTGCCAGCAGCGTAGCTACCAGCGGGGGGGCCCCCGGGGAGCTGTTTTTT.

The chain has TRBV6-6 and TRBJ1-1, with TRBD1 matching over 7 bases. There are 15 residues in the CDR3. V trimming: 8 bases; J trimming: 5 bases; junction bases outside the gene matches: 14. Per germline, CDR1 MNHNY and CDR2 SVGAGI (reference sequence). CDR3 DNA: TGTGCCAGCCTCATCTTAGGGGGCTCGGGGACTGAAGCTTTCTTT. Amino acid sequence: CASLILGGSGTEAFF.

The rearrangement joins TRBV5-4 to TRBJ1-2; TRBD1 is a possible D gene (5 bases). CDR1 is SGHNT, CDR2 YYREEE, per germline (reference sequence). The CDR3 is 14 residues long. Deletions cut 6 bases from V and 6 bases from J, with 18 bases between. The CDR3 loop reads CASTPGGKWDGYTF. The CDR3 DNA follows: TGTGCCAGCACCCCCGGGGGGAAATGGGATGGCTACACCTTC.

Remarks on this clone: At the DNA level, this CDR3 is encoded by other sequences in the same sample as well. CDR3 bases: TGTGCCAGCTCACCAGGACTAGCGGAAGAGACCCAGTACTTC. Translating gives CASSPGLAEETQYF. The chain uses TRBV18 and TRBJ2-5; 10 bases align to TRBD2. CDR1 and CDR2 from the germline V gene are KGHSH and LQKENI. The CDR3 covers 14 residues. V lost 2 bases and J lost 3; bases outside the gene matches: 0.

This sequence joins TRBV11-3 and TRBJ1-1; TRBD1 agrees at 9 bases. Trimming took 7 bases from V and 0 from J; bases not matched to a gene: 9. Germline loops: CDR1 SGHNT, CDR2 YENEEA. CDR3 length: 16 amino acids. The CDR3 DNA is TGTGCCAGCACCCGGGGACAGGGAACAATGAACACTGAAGCTTTCTTT. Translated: CASTRGQGTMNTEAFF.

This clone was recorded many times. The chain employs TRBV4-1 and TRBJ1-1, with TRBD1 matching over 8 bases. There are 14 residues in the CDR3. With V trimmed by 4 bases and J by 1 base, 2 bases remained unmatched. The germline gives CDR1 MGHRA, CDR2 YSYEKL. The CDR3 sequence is CASSRGQGNTEAFF. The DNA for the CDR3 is TGCGCCAGCAGCCGAGGACAGGGGAACACTGAAGCTTTCTTT.